A single sample is the source of the 9 T cell receptor beta chains below, sequenced in a study of blood T cell repertoires in COVID-19. Assay: immunoSEQ multiplex PCR; the TCRdb copy retains only in-frame clones and omits some. The sample contains about 160,000 clones, 80% to 90% of which appear only once. Input material: peripheral blood. These receptors all come from a man aged 70-80 years with acute or convalescent COVID-19.

In its sample, this clone was seen a few times. For the CDR3, the DNA is TGTGCCAGCAGAGGGCGTCAGGGTACCTACGAGCAGTACTTC. It is translated as CASRGRQGTYEQYF. This chain joins TRBV28 and TRBJ2-7, with a weak D call TRBD1 (5 bases). CDR3 length: 14 amino acids. The V gene lost 6 bases and the J gene lost 2 bases, with 14 bases spanning the gap. The V gene's germline CDR1 is MDHEN and CDR2 SYDVKM.

The gene calls are TRBV6-5 and TRBJ1-3; D call uncertain. The CDR3 extends over 13 amino acids. The germline V gene has CDR1 MNHEY and CDR2 SVGAGI. V lost 7 bases and J lost 7, with 14 bases in between. This CDR3 reads CASIATGGNTIYF. For the CDR3, the DNA is TGTGCCAGCATAGCGACCGGCGGGAACACCATATATTTT.

CDR3 sequence: CASSLAGVYEQYF. The DNA for the CDR3 is TGTGCCAGCAGCTTAGCAGGGGTTTACGAGCAGTACTTC. The rearrangement joins TRBV7-9 to TRBJ2-7; maybe TRBD1 (5 bases). Germline CDR1 reads SEHNR; CDR2 reads FQNEAQ (reference sequence). The CDR3 runs to 13 residues. Trimming took off 0 bases at V and 4 bases at J, with 7 bases between the two ends.

The V call is TRBV7-6, the J call TRBJ1-6, with 8 bases matching TRBD1. Germline values: CDR1 SGHVS, CDR2 FNYEAQ. The CDR3 length is 15 residues. J gave up 9 bases and V 5 bases, and 9 bases lay outside the gene matches. The CDR3 nucleotides are TGTGCCAGCAGCGGCACGGACAGGGAGATTTCACCCCTCCACTTT. This gives the protein CASSGTDREISPLHF.

The chain combines TRBV19 with TRBJ1-5; 9 bases are a match to TRBD1. Germline V gene lookup returns CDR1 LNHDA and CDR2 SQIVND (reference sequence). The length of the CDR3 is 13 residues. V gave up 7 bases and J gave up 7 bases; unmatched junction bases: 5. As DNA, the CDR3 is TGTGCCAGTATGGGGACAGGGCGGCAGCCCCAGCATTTT. Its protein is CASMGTGRQPQHF.

The chain links TRBV2 to TRBJ2-7; D call uncertain. CDR3 length: 14 residues. Per the germline V gene, CDR1 is SNHLY and CDR2 is FYNNEI. V gave up 7 bases and J gave up 2 bases, with 15 bases separating them. The CDR3 bases are TGTGCCAGCACCGAAACACAGACAACCTACGAGCAGTACTTC. Translation: CASTETQTTYEQYF.

The chain carries TRBV3-1 (or the pseudogene TRBV3-2) and TRBJ2-7; maybe TRBD1 (6 bases). Trimming shortened V by 4 bases and J by 2 bases, and 12 bases separated the two germline ends. Germline loops: CDR1 LGHDT, CDR2 YNNKEL (reference sequence). The CDR3 loop spans 14 amino acids. The CDR3: CASSRSGVPYEQYF. CDR3 nucleotide sequence: TGTGCCAGCAGCCGTTCAGGGGTCCCCTACGAGCAGTACTTC.

The V call is TRBV10-1, the J call TRBJ2-4, with unresolved D. CDR1 is WNHNN and CDR2 is SYGVQD in the germline V gene (reference sequence). The CDR3 has 12 amino acids. V was clipped by 4 bases and J by 4 bases, with 5 bases between them. The CDR3 sequence is CASSGQKNIQYF. Written as DNA, the CDR3 is TGCGCCAGCAGTGGTCAGAAAAACATTCAGTACTTC.

This clone was detected once. This chain joins TRBV18 and TRBJ2-1, with 9 bases matching TRBD2. V lost 4 bases, J lost 4 bases, and 5 bases stayed unmatched. The germline CDR1 and CDR2 sequences are KGHSH and LQKENI. The CDR3 has 15 residues. The CDR3 here is CASSLAGASYNEQFF. CDR3 in DNA: TGTGCCAGCTCACTAGCGGGAGCGTCATACAATGAGCAGTTCTTC.